The 20 T cell receptor delta chains below all came from one sample that was sequenced in a study of γδ T cells in repeated Plasmodium falciparum infection. Gammadelta T cells were flow-sorted from PBMC into Vgamma9/Vdelta2+ and Vdelta2-negative populations for bulk analysis. TCRdb fed the multiplex PCR reads into CATT to redo clone calling. The table shows tens of thousands of delta-chain clones, with over 1.5% occurring only once. The sequenced sample was gamma-delta T cells from blood. Receptors originate from a pool of human donors (malaria-infected and uninfected, not separated).

Concerning this clone itself: Given a far larger clone just one base away, this is likely a sequencing read error. Within the sample, other DNA sequences also encode this same CDR3. The chain carries TRDV1 and TRDJ1; 13 nucleotides line up with TRDD3. Germline V lookup: CDR1 TSWWSYY, CDR2 QGS. Losses at the gene ends were 1 base for V and 4 bases for J; bases not matched to a gene: 18. CDR3 length: 21 amino acids. The CDR3 coding sequence is TGTGCTCTTGGGGAACCGGCTTCCTACGTTGTACTGGGGGATACGCTCGATAAACTCATCTTT. Protein product: CALGEPASYVVLGDTLDKLIF.

On this clone itself: The mismatch at residue 12 between this DNA's translation and the TCRdb protein of a much larger clone likely reflects a read error; the protein shown is translated from the DNA. This CDR3 reads CAPMGLPDWGMFLYTDKLIF. The CDR3 nucleotides are TGTGCGCCCATGGGGCTCCCGGACTGGGGGATGTTCCTGTACACCGATAAACTCATCTTT. This chain links TRAV38-2/DV8 with TRDJ1; 10 positions agree with TRDD3. The germline V gene has CDR1 TSESDYY and CDR2 QEAYKQQN. The CDR3 is 20 residues long.

Ten or more counts support this clone. DNA of the CDR3: TGTGCTCTTGGGGAACTATTTCTCCCCACGACGGTTGGGGCCGCCAAACTCATCTTT. This encodes CALGELFLPTTVGAAKLIF. The chain links TRDV1 to TRDJ1, with D possibly TRDD3 on 5 matching bases. The CDR3 totals 19 residues. V lost 0 bases to trimming and J lost 8 bases, with 28 bases between them. Germline CDR1 reads TSWWSYY; CDR2 reads QGS.

With respect to this clone: The TCRdb protein, from a much larger clone, departs from this DNA's translation at residue 11, likely by read error; the protein shown derives from the DNA. The chain has TRDV2 and TRDJ1; no clear D. The J gene comes from matching the DNA to germline here; TCRdb lacks it. The CDR3 runs 14 residues. CDR1 and CDR2 (germline): GEAIGNYY, EKD. The CDR3 sequence is CACDPAGNTDILIF. Written as DNA, the CDR3 is TGTGCCTGTGACCCCGCCGGGAATACCGATATACTCATCTTT.

At least ten counts were recorded for this clone. The protein that TCRdb holds for this DNA derives from a much larger clone and differs from the translated DNA at residue 11, which likely indicates a read error; the protein shown here is translated from the DNA. The V and J genes are TRDV2 and TRDJ1; TRDD3 agrees at 8 bases. Germline assignment: CDR1 GEAIGNYY and CDR2 EKD. V was pared by 3 bases and J by 4 bases, with 12 bases of the junction left unmatched. This CDR3 comprises 16 residues. DNA for the CDR3: TGTGCCTGTGACGATCTGGGGGAGTTCTACATCGATAAACTCATCTTT. Translating it yields CACDDLGEFYIDKLIF.

About this clone itself: The protein recorded in TCRdb matches a much larger clone and deviates from this DNA's translation at residue 6, suggesting a read error; the protein here is obtained by translating the DNA. The chain combines TRDV3 with TRDJ1, with TRDD3 matching over 8 bases. The CDR3 is 23 residues long. J gave up 0 bases and V 0 bases, and 30 bases lay outside the gene matches. Germline values: CDR1 TVYSNPD, CDR2 GDNSRS (reference sequence). The CDR3 spells CAFRGIRSGLQGGGLLYTDKLIF. CDR3 DNA: TGTGCCTTTAGAGGGATTAGGTCGGGCCTACAGGGTGGGGGATTACTGTACACCGATAAACTCATCTTT.

In this sample, this clone turned up a few times. The protein TCRdb gives is from a much larger clone and does not agree with this DNA's translation at residue 14, likely a read error; the protein shown here comes from the DNA. This chain's CDR3 is CALGERILGDTRDELIF. CDR3 nucleotides: TGTGCTCTTGGGGAACGAATACTGGGGGATACGCGCGATGAACTCATCTTT. The V gene is TRDV1, the J gene TRDJ1; 13 positions agree with TRDD3. The CDR3 runs to 17 residues. The germline CDR1 and CDR2 sequences are TSWWSYY and QGS.

This clone was seen a handful of times. The likely explanation is a read error, given a far larger clone one base away. The same CDR3 is also encoded by other DNA sequences in this sample. The V call is TRDV1, the J call TRDJ1, with 10 bases identical to TRDD3. The CDR3 loop spans 26 amino acids. Germline CDR1 TSWWSYY, CDR2 QGS. Trimming at V came to 0 bases and at J to 0 bases, leaving 31 bases not matched to a gene. The CDR3 region is CALGELGVKGFSTGGFSHLYTDKLIF. CDR3 nucleotides: TGTGCTCTTGGGGAACTGGGAGTCAAAGGCTTTTCGACTGGGGGATTCTCACACCTGTACACCGATAAACTCATCTTT.

This clone was seen more than once but under ten times. The protein TCRdb gives is from a much larger clone and does not agree with this DNA's translation at residue 11, likely a read error; the protein shown here comes from the DNA. The CDR3 DNA reads TGTGCTCTTGGGGAAGTTTCCTACGGGGGGTCGTACTCTCTGTACACCGATAAACTCATCTTT. Its protein product is CALGEVSYGGSYSLYTDKLIF. The chain is built from TRDV1 and TRDJ1, with 7 bases matching TRDD2. In germline, CDR1 is TSWWSYY, CDR2 QGS. Trimming cost V 2 bases and J 0 bases; bases outside gene matches: 21. The CDR3 covers 21 residues.

This clone was detected a few times. TCRdb records a much larger clone's protein for this DNA, with a difference at residue 4 that likely arises from a read error; the protein given is the translation of the DNA. This rearrangement joins TRDV1 to TRDJ1; D perhaps matches TRDD2 (6 bases). There are 21 residues in the CDR3. Germline assignment: CDR1 TSWWSYY and CDR2 QGS. Here the CDR3 reads CALEERKPYGPSTILPSKLIF. Here the CDR3 DNA reads TGTGCTCTTGAGGAACGGAAGCCCTACGGACCTTCCACTATACTCCCGTCAAAACTCATCTTT.

Comment on this clone: The amino acid sequence in TCRdb belongs to a much larger clone and departs from this DNA's translation at residue 21, likely a sequencing read error; the sequence shown is translated from the DNA. V gene TRDV1 was called; the J gene was not; no DNA check was done on the table's D call, TRDD3. Germline V gives CDR1 TSWWSYY, CDR2 QGS. CDR3 length: 22 residues. CDR3 bases: TGTGCTCTTGGGGAACTATCCTTCCCCAAATCCCCGTCATGGACGAGCACCGATAAACTCACCTTT. Protein product: CALGELSFPKSPSWTSTDKLTF.

In this sample, this clone turned up a few times. Since a far larger clone is one base different, this is likely a read error. Other nucleotide sequences in the sample specify the same CDR3. This chain uses TRDV1 with TRDJ1; TRDD3 matches at 11 bases. No J gene is reported in TCRdb; it was inferred here by comparing the DNA with germline. V trimming: 0 bases; J trimming: 0 bases; junction bases outside the gene matches: 21. Germline CDR1 reads TSWWSYY; CDR2 reads QGS. The CDR3 extends over 23 amino acids. This CDR3 is CALGELFPTRTLNWGIDTDKLIF. For the CDR3, the DNA is TGTGCTCTTGGGGAACTCTTTCCTACGAGGACTCTAAACTGGGGGATAGACACCGATAAACTCATCTTT.

The table lists this clone with a few counts. A far more abundant clone sits one base away, making this likely a read error. Other nucleotide sequences from this sample produce the same CDR3. The chain recombines TRDV1 with TRDJ1; 13 bases are a match to TRDD3. As TCRdb names no J gene, one was assigned here on the basis of a DNA match to germline. The CDR3 totals 29 residues. V was clipped by 2 bases and J by 0 bases; unmatched bases: 39. Germline V gives CDR1 TSWWSYY, CDR2 QGS. The CDR3 nucleotides are TGTGCTCTTGGGGAAGGGTTTATTCAGTTCCCACCACTGGGGGATACGATCTTTCGACTTCCACCGTACACCGATAAACTCATCTTT. It translates to CALGEGFIQFPPLGDTIFRLPPYTDKLIF.

The genes are TRDV3 and TRDJ1; the match to TRDD3 covers 10 bases. The J gene, left out of TCRdb, was set here by checking the DNA against germline. Germline CDR1 is TVYSNPD and CDR2 is GDNSRS (reference sequence). There are 17 residues in the CDR3. After removal of 5 bases from V and 0 bases from J, the junction contained 15 bases not matched to a gene. CDR3 DNA sequence: TGTGCCCTCAGGGGTCTCGTACTGGGGGATTACACCGATAAACTCATCTTT. Protein product: CALRGLVLGDYTDKLIF. The whole variable domain, filled in from reference TRDV3 and TRDJ1, reads CDKVTQSSPDQTVASGSEVVLLCTYDTVYSNPDLFWYRIRPDYSFQFVFYGDNSRSEGADFTQGRFSVKHILTQKAFHLVISPVRTEDSATYYCALRGLVLGDYTDKLIFGKGTRVTVEP.

This clone was found many times. Since a much larger clone is just one base distant, this may be a read error. CDR3 in amino acids: CAIGAYLPSYDLWGNTDKLIF. The CDR3, as DNA: TGTGCTATTGGGGCGTACCTCCCGTCCTACGACCTCTGGGGGAACACCGATAAACTCATCTTT. The chain carries TRDV1 and TRDJ1, with 8 bases identical to TRDD3. Germline V gives CDR1 TSWWSYY, CDR2 QGS. This CDR3 contains 21 residues.

There are many counts of this clone. TCRdb records a much larger clone's protein for this DNA, with a difference at residue 10 that likely arises from a read error; the protein given is the translation of the DNA. This rearrangement joins TRDV1 to TRDJ1, with TRDD2 matching over 8 bases. The J gene, missing from TCRdb, was assigned here through DNA to germline matching. Per the germline V gene, CDR1 is TSWWSYY and CDR2 is QGS. Unmatched junction bases numbered 18, after V lost 2 bases and J lost 7 bases. CDR3 size: 18 residues. CDR3 residues: CALGEVFLRSGGLLKLIF. The CDR3 bases are TGTGCTCTTGGGGAAGTCTTCCTACGTTCGGGGGGGCTTCTTAAACTCATCTTT.

This clone was observed at least ten times. A read error is likely here: a far larger clone is one base away. Other DNA sequences in the sample encode the same CDR3. The J gene is TRDJ1, the V gene TRDV1; 10 bases agree with TRDD3. CDR3 size: 22 residues. Germline assignment: CDR1 TSWWSYY and CDR2 QGS. DNA for the CDR3: TGTGCTCTTGGGGAGACTTCCTGGTACTGGGGGATGGGGATACCGTACACCGATAAGCTCATCTTT. Amino acids: CALGETSWYWGMGIPYTDKLIF.

This clone has a count of ten or more. Relative to the germline gene, one junction end is altered; a read error may explain this. Other DNA sequences in the same sample also yield this CDR3. The genes are TRDV1 and TRDJ1; 7 nucleotides align to TRDD3. The CDR3 is 26 amino acids. Per germline, CDR1 TSWWSYY and CDR2 QGS. The CDR3 region is CALGDTPLPQNVTLKYWGRYTDKLIF. For the CDR3, the DNA is TGTGCTCTTGGGGATACGCCCTTACCTCAGAACGTCACTCTCAAGTACTGGGGACGATACACCGATAAACTCATCTTC.

As for this clone: The protein that TCRdb holds for this DNA derives from a much larger clone and differs from the translated DNA at residue 12, which likely indicates a read error; the protein shown here is translated from the DNA. The chain carries TRDV1 and TRDJ1; 8 bases map to TRDD3. TCRdb offers no J gene call, so here the DNA was matched to germline to obtain one. The CDR3 has 22 residues. Germline lookup yields CDR1 TSWWSYY and CDR2 QGS. Trimming removed 1 base from V and 0 bases from J; junction bases left unmatched: 22. This chain's CDR3 is CALGERRETGGCQGSYTDKLIF. The DNA for the CDR3 is TGTGCTCTTGGGGAACGGAGGGAGACTGGGGGGTGCCAAGGGTCGTACACCGATAAACTCATCTTT.

This clone was observed a few times. This DNA translates differently at residue 7 from the TCRdb protein, which is that of a much larger clone; a read error is likely, and the protein shown is the DNA's own translation. V usage is TRDV1 and J usage is TRDJ1; 10 bases are shared with TRDD3. The J gene was missing in TCRdb and was found by matching the end of the DNA to germline. V lost 5 bases, J lost 3 bases, and 18 bases stayed unmatched. The CDR3 runs 19 residues. The germline V gene has CDR1 TSWWSYY and CDR2 QGS. The CDR3 protein is CALGYNQRRGIRVSDKLIF. As DNA, the CDR3 is TGTGCTCTTGGGTACAATCAACGGCGGGGGATACGTGTTTCCGATAAACTCATCTTT.